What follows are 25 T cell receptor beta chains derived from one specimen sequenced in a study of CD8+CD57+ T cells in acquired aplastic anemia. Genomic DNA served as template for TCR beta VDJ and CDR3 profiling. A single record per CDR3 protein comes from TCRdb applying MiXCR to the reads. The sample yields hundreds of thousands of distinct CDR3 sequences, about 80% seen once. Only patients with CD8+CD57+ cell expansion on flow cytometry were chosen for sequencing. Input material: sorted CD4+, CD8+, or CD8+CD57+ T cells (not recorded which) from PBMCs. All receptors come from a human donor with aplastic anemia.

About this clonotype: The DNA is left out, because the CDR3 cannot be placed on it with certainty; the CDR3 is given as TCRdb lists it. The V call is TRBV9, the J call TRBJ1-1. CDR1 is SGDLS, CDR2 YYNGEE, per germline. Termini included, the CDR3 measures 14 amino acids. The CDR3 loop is CASGEAGNFQYFVF.

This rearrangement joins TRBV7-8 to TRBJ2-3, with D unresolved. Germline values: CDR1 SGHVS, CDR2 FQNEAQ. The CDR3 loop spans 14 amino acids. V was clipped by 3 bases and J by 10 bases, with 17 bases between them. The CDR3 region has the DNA TGTGCCAGCAGCTTTCATGCAGGCGGCGAAGCGCAGTATTTT. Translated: CASSFHAGGEAQYF. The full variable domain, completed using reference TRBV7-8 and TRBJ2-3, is GAGVSQSPRYKVAKRGQDVALRCDPISGHVSLFWYQQALGQGPEFLTYFQNEAQLDKSGLPSDRFFAERPEGSVSTLKIQRTQQEDSAVYLCASSFHAGGEAQYFGPGTRLTVL.

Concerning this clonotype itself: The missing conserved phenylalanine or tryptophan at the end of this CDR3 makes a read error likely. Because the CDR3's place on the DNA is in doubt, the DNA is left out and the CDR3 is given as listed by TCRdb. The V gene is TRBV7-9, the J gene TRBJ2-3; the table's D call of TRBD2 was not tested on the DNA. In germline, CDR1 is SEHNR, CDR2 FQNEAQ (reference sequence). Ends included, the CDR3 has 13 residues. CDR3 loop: CASSDAGTPDTQY.

CDR3 sequence (DNA): TGTGCCAGCAGCTTAGAACTGTTAGACCCTAGCACAGATACGCAGTATTTT. Translating it yields CASSLELLDPSTDTQYF. This chain links TRBV11-3 with TRBJ2-3; unclear D gene. CDR1 SGHNT and CDR2 YENEEA come from the germline V gene. This CDR3 has 17 amino acids. With 0 bases removed from V and 0 bases from J, the gap between germline ends came to 13 bases. The complete variable domain, with remaining parts taken from reference TRBV11-3 and TRBJ2-3, reads EAGVVQSPRYKIIEKKQPVAFWCNPISGHNTLYWYLQNLGQGPELLIRYENEEAVDDSQLPKDRFSAERLKGVDSTLKIQPAELGDSAVYLCASSLELLDPSTDTQYFGPGTRLTVL.

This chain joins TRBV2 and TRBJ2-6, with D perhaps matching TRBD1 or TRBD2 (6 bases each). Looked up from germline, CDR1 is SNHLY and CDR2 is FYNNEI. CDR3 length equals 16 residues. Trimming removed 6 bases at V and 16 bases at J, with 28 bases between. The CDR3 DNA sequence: TGTGCCAGCAGGGACGGGGGCACCTATGCGCACTACTTTCTGACTTTC. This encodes CASRDGGTYAHYFLTF.

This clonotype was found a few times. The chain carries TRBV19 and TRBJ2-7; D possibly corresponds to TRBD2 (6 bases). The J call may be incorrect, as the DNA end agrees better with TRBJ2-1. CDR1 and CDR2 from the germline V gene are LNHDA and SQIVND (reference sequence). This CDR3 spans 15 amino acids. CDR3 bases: TGTGCCAGTAGTATAGCTAGCGCCACCTACAATGAGCAGTTCTTC. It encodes CASSIASATYNEQFF.

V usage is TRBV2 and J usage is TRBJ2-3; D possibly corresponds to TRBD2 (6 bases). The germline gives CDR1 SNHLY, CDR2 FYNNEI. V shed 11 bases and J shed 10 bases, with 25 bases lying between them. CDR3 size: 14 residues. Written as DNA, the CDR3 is TGTGCCGCCGGACGGGCGACTAGAGCAGAGCCGCAGTATTTT. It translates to CAAGRATRAEPQYF.

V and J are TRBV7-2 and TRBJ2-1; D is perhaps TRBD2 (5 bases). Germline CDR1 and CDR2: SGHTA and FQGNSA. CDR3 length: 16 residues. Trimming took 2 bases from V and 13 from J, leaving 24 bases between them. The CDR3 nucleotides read TGTGCCAGCAGCTTACAAGAGGTCGGGGAGCTGTTTTTTCAGTTCTTC. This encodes CASSLQEVGELFFQFF.

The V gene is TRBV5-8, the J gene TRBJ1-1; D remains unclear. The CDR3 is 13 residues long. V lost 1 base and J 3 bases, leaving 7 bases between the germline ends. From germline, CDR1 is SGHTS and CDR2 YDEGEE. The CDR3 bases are TGTGCCAGCAGCTTGAGTCAGCACACTGAAGCTTTCTTT. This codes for CASSLSQHTEAFF. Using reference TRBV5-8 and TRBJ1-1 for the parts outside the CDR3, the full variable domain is EAGVTQSPTHLIKTRGQQATLRCSPISGHTSVYWYQQALGLGLQFLLWYDEGEERNRGNFPPRFSGRQFPNYSSELNVNALELEDSALYLCASSLSQHTEAFFGQGTRLTVV.

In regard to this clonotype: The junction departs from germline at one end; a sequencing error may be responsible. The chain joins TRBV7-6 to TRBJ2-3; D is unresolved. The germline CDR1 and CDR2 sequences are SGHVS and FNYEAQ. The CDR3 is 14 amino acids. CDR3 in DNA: TGTGCCAGCTCCATATCTGTTGGGAATGAGCAGTTCTTCTTT. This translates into CASSISVGNEQFFF.

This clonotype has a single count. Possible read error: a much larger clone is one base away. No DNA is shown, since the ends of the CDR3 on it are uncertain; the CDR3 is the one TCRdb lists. CDR3 amino acids: CASSVGSGTHYFDF. This chain joins TRBV9 and TRBJ2-3. Both ends counted, the CDR3 spans 14 residues. Germline CDR1 reads SGDLS; CDR2 reads YYNGEE.

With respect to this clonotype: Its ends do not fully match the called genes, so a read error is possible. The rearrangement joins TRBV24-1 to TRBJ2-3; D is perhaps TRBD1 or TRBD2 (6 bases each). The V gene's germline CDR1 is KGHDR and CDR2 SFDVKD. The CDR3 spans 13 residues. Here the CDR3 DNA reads TGTGCCACCTTGGCCGGGGGCACCGGTGCGCAGTTTTTT. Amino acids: CATLAGGTGAQFF.

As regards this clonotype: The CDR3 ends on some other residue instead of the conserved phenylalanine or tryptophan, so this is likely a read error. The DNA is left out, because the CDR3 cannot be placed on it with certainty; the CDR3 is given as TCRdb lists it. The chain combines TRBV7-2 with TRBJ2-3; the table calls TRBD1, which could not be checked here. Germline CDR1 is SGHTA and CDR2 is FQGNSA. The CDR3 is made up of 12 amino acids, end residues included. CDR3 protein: CASSSGTGTEDL.

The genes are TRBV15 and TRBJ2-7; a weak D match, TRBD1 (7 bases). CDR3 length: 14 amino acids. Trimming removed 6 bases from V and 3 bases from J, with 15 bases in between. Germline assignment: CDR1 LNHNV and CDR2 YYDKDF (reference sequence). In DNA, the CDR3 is TGTGCCACCAGGAGAACAGGGGAGGACTACGAGCAGTACTTC. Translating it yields CATRRTGEDYEQYF.

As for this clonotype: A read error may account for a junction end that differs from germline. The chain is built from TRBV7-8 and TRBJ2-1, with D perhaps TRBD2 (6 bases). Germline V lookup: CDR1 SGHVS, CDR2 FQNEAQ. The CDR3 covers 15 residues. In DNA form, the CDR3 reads TGTGCCAGTAGCATAGCTAGCGCAGTCTACAATGCGCAGTTCTTC. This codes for CASSIASAVYNAQFF.

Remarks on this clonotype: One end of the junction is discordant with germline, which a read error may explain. CDR3 loop: CASGDTGTDTEYF. In DNA, the CDR3 is TGTGCCAGCGGGGACACGGGGACAGATACGGAGTATTTT. The chain uses TRBV2 and TRBJ2-3; 7 positions match TRBD1. Looked up from germline, CDR1 is SNHLY and CDR2 is FYNNEI. This CDR3 has 13 amino acids. The variable domain in full, with the rest retrieved from reference TRBV2 and TRBJ2-3, is EPEVTQTPSHQVTQMGQEVILRCVPISNHLYFYWYRQILGQKVEFLVSFYNNEISEKSEIFDDQFSVERPDGSNFTLKIRSTKLEDSAMYFCASGDTGTDTEYFGPGTRLTVL.

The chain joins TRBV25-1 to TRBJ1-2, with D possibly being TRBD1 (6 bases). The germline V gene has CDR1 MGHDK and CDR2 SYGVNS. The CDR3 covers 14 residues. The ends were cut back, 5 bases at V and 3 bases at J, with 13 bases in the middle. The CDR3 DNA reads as TGTGCCAGCAGTTCCTCAGGGGCTTACTATGGCTACACCTTC. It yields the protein CASSSSGAYYGYTF.

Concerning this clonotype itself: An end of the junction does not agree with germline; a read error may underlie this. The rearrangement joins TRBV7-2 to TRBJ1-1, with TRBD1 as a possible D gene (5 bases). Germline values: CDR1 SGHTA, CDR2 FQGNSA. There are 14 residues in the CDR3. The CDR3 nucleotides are TGTGACAGCAGCTTCCCCAGGGTGGGCACTGGAGCTTTCTTT. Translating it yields CDSSFPRVGTGAFF.

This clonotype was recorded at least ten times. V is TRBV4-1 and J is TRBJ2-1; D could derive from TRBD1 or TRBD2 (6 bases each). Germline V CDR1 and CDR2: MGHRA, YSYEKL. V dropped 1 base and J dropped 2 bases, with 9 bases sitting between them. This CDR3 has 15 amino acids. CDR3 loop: CASSQVEGAYNEQFF. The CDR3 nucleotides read TGCGCCAGCAGCCAAGTGGAGGGGGCCTACAATGAGCAGTTCTTC.

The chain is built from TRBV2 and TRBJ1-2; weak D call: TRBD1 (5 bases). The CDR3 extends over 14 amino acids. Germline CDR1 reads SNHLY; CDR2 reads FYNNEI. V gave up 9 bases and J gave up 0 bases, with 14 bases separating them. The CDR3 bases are TGTGCCAGAGAGAGGGGCTCAGCTAACTATGGCTACACCTTC. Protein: CARERGSANYGYTF.

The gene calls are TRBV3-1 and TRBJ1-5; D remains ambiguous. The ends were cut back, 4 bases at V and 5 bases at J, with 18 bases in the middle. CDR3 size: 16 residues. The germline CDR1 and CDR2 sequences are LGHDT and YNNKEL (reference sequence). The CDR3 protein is CASSPRYGSRDQPQHF. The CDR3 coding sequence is TGTGCCAGCAGCCCACGTTATGGCAGCCGGGATCAGCCCCAGCATTTT.

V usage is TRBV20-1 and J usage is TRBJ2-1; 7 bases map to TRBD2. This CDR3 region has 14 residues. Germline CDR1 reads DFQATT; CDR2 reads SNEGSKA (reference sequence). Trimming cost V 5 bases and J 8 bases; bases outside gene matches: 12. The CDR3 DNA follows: TGCAGTGCTGAAGCTAGATTAGCGGGCCATGAGCAGTTCTTC. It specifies CSAEARLAGHEQFF.

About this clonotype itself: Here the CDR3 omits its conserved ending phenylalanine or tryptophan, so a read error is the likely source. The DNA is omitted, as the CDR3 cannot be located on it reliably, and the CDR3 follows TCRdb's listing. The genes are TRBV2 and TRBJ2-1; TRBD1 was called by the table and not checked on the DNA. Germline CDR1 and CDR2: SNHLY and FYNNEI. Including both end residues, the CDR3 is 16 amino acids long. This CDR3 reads CASGDGGADTQYVRPV.

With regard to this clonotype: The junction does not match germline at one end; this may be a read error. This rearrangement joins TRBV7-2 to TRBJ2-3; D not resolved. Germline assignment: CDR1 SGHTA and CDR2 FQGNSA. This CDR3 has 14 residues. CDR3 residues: CASSSGSGPDTHFF. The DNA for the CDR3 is TGTGCCAGCAGCTCAGGTTCAGGTCCCGACACCCACTTTTTT.

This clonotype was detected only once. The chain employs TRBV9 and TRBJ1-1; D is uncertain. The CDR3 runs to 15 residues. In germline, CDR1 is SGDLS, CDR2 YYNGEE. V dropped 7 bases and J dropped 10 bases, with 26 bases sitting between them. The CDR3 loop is CASGVAGNIQSLAFF. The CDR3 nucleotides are TGTGCCAGCGGAGTAGCTGGGAACATTCAGTCCTTAGCTTTCTTT. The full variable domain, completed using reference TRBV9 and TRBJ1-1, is DSGVTQTPKHLITATGQRVTLRCSPRSGDLSVYWYQQSLDQGLQFLIQYYNGEERAKGNILERFSAQQFPDLHSELNLSSLELGDSALYFCASGVAGNIQSLAFFGQGTRLTVV.